This T cell receptor (beta chain) was found in a study of vaccination effects on CD4 cells after COVID-19. As to this clone: Its target is unknown.

V lost 7 bases and J lost 5; bases outside the gene matches: 12. Per germline, CDR1 LNHDA and CDR2 SQIVND (reference sequence). This CDR3 contains 16 residues. Scientists isolated CD4+ T cells after an approximately 10-day culture period ended. Half of the medium was exchanged for IL-2 medium on both days 3 and 7. Produced via immunoSEQ multiplex PCR; TCRdb's table is partial and in-frame only. The sample has approximately 60,000 clones, under 85% seen once. The sequence was obtained from a human donor who had a prior SARS-CoV-2 infection. The sample in question was CD4+ T cells from PBMCs cultured without peptide, obtained before COVID-19 vaccination. The chain is built from TRBV19 and TRBJ2-2, with TRBD2 matching 8 bases. The CDR3 DNA sequence: TGTGCCAGTATGAAACCGGGACTAGTGCCTACCGGGGAGCTGTTTTTT. Amino acid sequence: CASMKPGLVPTGELFF.